One and the same sample provided the 5 T cell receptor beta chains below, sequenced in a study of blood T cell repertoires in COVID-19. Some clones are missing from TCRdb's copy, which holds only in-frame ones; the method was immunoSEQ multiplex PCR. The table includes 450,000 to 500,000 clones, less than 90% detected once. Sequenced input: PBMCs or T cells enriched from blood (not recorded which). These TCRs come from a woman between 55 and 75 years old who had recovered from COVID-19.

V usage is TRBV7-6 and J usage is TRBJ1-2, with 12 bases fitting TRBD1. Germline-derived CDR1 and CDR2 are SGHVS and FNYEAQ. The trim removed 4 bases at V and 3 bases at J, leaving 3 bases unmatched. The CDR3 totals 15 residues. CDR3 amino acids: CASSYGTGGHYGYTF. The CDR3 coding sequence is TGTGCCAGCAGCTATGGGACAGGGGGCCACTATGGCTACACCTTC.

The rearrangement links TRBV4-1 to TRBJ2-4; TRBD2 matches at 9 bases. Germline CDR1 MGHRA, CDR2 YSYEKL. CDR3 length: 22 amino acids. J gave up 0 bases and V 1 base, and 19 bases lay outside the gene matches. The CDR3 DNA follows: TGCGCCAGCAGCCAAGGGTTAGCGGGGGCCTCAACCTTAATCCTAGCCAAAAACATTCAGTACTTC. Its protein product is CASSQGLAGASTLILAKNIQYF.

This clone has more than one count but fewer than ten. V and J are TRBV28 and TRBJ1-5; the match to TRBD1 covers 7 bases. Germline values: CDR1 MDHEN, CDR2 SYDVKM. The junction had 11 bases not matched to a gene; V was cut back by 4 bases and J by 5 bases. This CDR3 is built from 16 residues. Here the CDR3 DNA reads TGTGCCAGCAGTTCCACCCAAGGGACAGCTTATCAGCCCCAGCATTTT. Translated, it gives CASSSTQGTAYQPQHF.

V and J are TRBV5-1 and TRBJ1-2; 7 bases agree with TRBD1. The CDR3 runs to 18 residues. V lost 2 bases and J lost 0; bases outside the gene matches: 13. CDR1 and CDR2 (germline): SGHRS, YFSETQ. CDR3 in amino acids: CASSLLPTGRGANYGYTF. The CDR3 bases are TGCGCCAGCAGCTTATTGCCGACAGGGCGAGGGGCTAACTATGGCTACACCTTC.

This clone was detected only a few times. CDR3 residues: CASSDLDRAPNTEAFF. The CDR3 DNA sequence: TGTGCCAGCAGTGACCTAGACAGGGCTCCGAACACTGAAGCTTTCTTT. The chain has TRBV6-2 or TRBV6-3 and TRBJ1-1; TRBD1 matches 7 bases. The CDR3 sequence is 16 residues long. CDR1 and CDR2 (germline): MNHEY, SVGEGT. Trimming cost V 5 bases and J 1 base; bases outside gene matches: 10.